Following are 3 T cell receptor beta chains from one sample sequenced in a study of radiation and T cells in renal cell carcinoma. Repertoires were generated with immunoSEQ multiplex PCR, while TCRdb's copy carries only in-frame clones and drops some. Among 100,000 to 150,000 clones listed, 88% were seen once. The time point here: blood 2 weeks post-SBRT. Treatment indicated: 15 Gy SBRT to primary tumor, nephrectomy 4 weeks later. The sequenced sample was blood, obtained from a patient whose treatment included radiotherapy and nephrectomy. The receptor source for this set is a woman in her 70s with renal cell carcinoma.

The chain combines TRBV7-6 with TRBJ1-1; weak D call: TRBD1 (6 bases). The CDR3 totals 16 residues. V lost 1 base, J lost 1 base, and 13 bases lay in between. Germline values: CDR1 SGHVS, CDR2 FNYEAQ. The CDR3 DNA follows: TGTGCCAGCAGCTTAGGCCCGGGGGCGAGGAACACTGAAGCTTTCTTT. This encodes CASSLGPGARNTEAFF. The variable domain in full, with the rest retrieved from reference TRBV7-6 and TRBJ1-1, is GAGVSQSPRYKVTKRGQDVALRCDPISGHVSLYWYRQALGQGPEFLTYFNYEAQQDKSGLPNDRFSAERPEGSISTLTIQRTEQRDSAMYRCASSLGPGARNTEAFFGQGTRLTVV.

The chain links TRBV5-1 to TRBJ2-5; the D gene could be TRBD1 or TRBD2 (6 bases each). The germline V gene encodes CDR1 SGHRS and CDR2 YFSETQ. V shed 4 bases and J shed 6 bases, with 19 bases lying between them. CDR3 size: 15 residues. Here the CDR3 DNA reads TGCGCCAGCAGCCCGTCCGGGGGCTTTGCAAAGACCCAGTACTTC. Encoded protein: CASSPSGGFAKTQYF. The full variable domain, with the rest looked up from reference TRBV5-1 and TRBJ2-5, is KAGVTQTPRYLIKTRGQQVTLSCSPISGHRSVSWYQQTPGQGLQFLFEYFSETQRNKGNFPGRFSGRQFSNSRSEMNVSTLELGDSALYLCASSPSGGFAKTQYFGPGTRLLVL.

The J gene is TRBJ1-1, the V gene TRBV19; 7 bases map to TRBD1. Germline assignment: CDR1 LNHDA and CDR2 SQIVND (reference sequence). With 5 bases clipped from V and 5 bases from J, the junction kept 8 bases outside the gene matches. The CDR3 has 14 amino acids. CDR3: CASSVPGGATEAFF. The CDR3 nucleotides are TGTGCCAGTAGTGTCCCAGGGGGGGCGACTGAAGCTTTCTTT.